The following is a T cell receptor (beta chain) sequence with its context. TCRdb keeps only in-frame clones here, not all; method: immunoSEQ multiplex PCR. The sample holds approximately 320,000 clones, roughly 89% seen once. This CDR3 spans 13 amino acids. The germline CDR1 and CDR2 sequences are SEHNR and FQNEAQ (reference sequence). V was pared by 2 bases and J by 4 bases, with 3 bases between. This entry comes from a study of blood T cell repertoires in COVID-19. This clonotype originated in a woman in her 30s with COVID-19, enrolled during active disease. The V gene is TRBV7-9, the J gene TRBJ1-6; D is undetermined. Sequencing was performed on peripheral blood. CDR3: CASSLSYNSPLHF. The CDR3 nucleotides are TGTGCCAGCAGCTTATCGTATAATTCACCCCTCCACTTT.